The rows below give T cell receptor beta chains drawn from one sample of a study of graft-versus-host responses after intestinal transplantation. This table comes from immunoSEQ multiplex PCR, and its TCRdb copy is limited to in-frame clones, with some not included. Of approximately 90,000 clones listed, 88% are singletons. No antigen has been assigned to these receptors. This material consisted of unstimulated CD4+ T cells sorted from spleen or lymph node cells, taken before transplant. The receptors come from a human donor who was the organ donor for an intestinal transplant. Both conserved end residues are part of each CDR3. Each record gives: D gene, clone size, CDR3 length, V gene, CDR3 protein. The D gene is left open where the match is weak. A row's size may be missing; if present it is once, few, many or a size class.

NA | NA | 15 | TRBV6-1 | CASTPRSGKAHEQYF
NA | once | 11 | TRBV6-6 | CASSYRAEAFF
TRBD2 | NA | 13 | TRBV30 | CARGLAGADTQYF
TRBD2 | NA | 18 | TRBV27 | CASSLSPSGLSGANVLTF
NA | NA | 11 | TRBV2 | CCSDYYNEQFF
NA | NA | 17 | TRBV27 | CASSLFGQPINTGELFF
TRBD2 | NA | 16 | TRBV7-8 | CASSLRRSAGGDTQYF
NA | NA | 15 | TRBV11-1 | CASSLDPPRSDTQYF
TRBD2 | NA | 16 | TRBV5-1 | CASSFVGTSHTGELFF
NA | NA | 12 | TRBV4-1 | CASSPKGETQYF
TRBD1 | NA | 14 | TRBV18 | CASSRDRGRNEQYF
TRBD1 | NA | 17 | TRBV9 | CASSSRGQGTNTGELFF
TRBD1 | NA | 16 | TRBV15 | CATSRATGTGENGYTF
TRBD2 | NA | 16 | TRBV5-4 | CASSTLAGRRADTQYF
TRBD1 | NA | 15 | TRBV28 | CASSLPHRGSDTQYF
NA | NA | 14 | TRBV6-6 | CASITVTVGDEQYF
NA | NA | 13 | TRBV5-1 | CASSLGQHTEAFF
TRBD2 | NA | 17 | TRBV27 | CASSSQVTGGFQETQYF
TRBD1 | NA | 13 | TRBV27 | CASSQGVGYGYTF
NA | NA | 15 | TRBV5-1 | CASRRTSGENYEQYF
TRBD2 | NA | 18 | TRBV9 | CASSVRITSGGAAGELFF
NA | NA | 11 | TRBV5-1 | CASSSEGTQYF
NA | NA | 13 | TRBV5-8 | CASSASSTDTQYF
NA | once | 12 | TRBV5-5 | CASSLVGYEQYF
TRBD2 | NA | 16 | TRBV9 | CASSDRLAGHTGELFF
NA | NA | 15 | TRBV4-1 | CASSQAQTGRGGYTF
NA | NA | 14 | TRBV5-1 | CACQGRGIGEAQYF
TRBD1 | NA | 14 | TRBV30 | CAWGKTGRASPLHF
NA | NA | 13 | TRBV2 | CASSPQGIHEQFF
NA | NA | 15 | TRBV11-2 | CASSQGKRLRETQYF
TRBD2 | NA | 14 | TRBV2 | CASRPRTSVDTQYF
TRBD2 | NA | 18 | TRBV4-3 | CASSQFLAGGPLQETQYF
NA | NA | 13 | TRBV5-1 | CASSLAFGYEQYF
TRBD1 | NA | 14 | TRBV19 | CASSRTGGGYEQYF
NA | NA | 13 | TRBV5-1 | CASSLAQGGEQYF
TRBD1 | NA | 14 | TRBV18 | CASSPRQGGSEQYF
TRBD1 | NA | 15 | TRBV4-2 | CASSQPDRGASTQYF
TRBD2 | NA | 17 | TRBV7-2 | CASSLVGGLAGGYEQYF
TRBD2 | few | 14 | TRBV30 | CAWSPTSRQETQYF
TRBD2 | NA | 18 | TRBV7-2 | CASSLAPSLAGGDNEQFF
NA | NA | 13 | TRBV18 | CASRGGGFTEAFF
NA | NA | 14 | TRBV30 | CAWSVLGGNTEAFF
NA | few | 14 | TRBV11-2 | CASSPSRGSLEQYF
NA | NA | 12 | TRBV2 | CASRGDGEKLFF